Included here is one T cell receptor (beta chain) sequence, with context. No antigen is known for it. The sample belongs to a study of CD8 T cells in ankylosing spondylitis. General observations from the study: Roughly eight highly homologous variants made up a TCR beta motif that seemed to typify ankylosing spondylitis blood. Several of the motif variants were reported before in synovial fluid and blood from reactive arthritis. The clones that were linked to disease were reported to be significantly enriched in matched synovial fluid samples from ankylosing spondylitis patients. As for the disease-linked clones, they showed a CD8+ phenotype and occurred at relatively low frequencies in peripheral blood.

Quantitative 5'-RACE with molecular barcodes was used to make the TCR beta libraries. TCRdb called the 5' RACE reads again in MiXCR, with one record for every CDR3 protein. The table includes 750,000 to 850,000 distinct CDR3 sequences, about 12% detected once. Per germline, CDR1 DFQATT and CDR2 SNEGSKA (reference sequence). V lost 5 bases to trimming and J lost 6 bases, with 17 bases between them. The CDR3 runs to 13 residues. V and J are TRBV20-1 and TRBJ2-7; perhaps TRBD2 as D (6 bases). The sample was blood, either unsorted or a sorted T cell fraction (not recorded which). The clonotype comes from a male donor with ankylosing spondylitis. CDR3 DNA sequence: TGCAGTGCTGCGACTAGGCACCCACCCGAGCAGTACTTC. This sequence encodes CSAATRHPPEQYF.